A selection of T cell receptor beta chains follows, all from one sample in a study of T cells in Graves' hyperthyroidism and ophthalmopathy. In TCRdb, the multiplex PCR reads were re-called with MiXCR into one record per CDR3 protein. The table has about 270,000 distinct CDR3 sequences, more than 20% seen once. Sample: blood. Receptor source: a woman aged 40 to 49 with Graves' ophthalmopathy. Each CDR3 is given with its conserved first and last residue. The order of the fields is J gene, CDR3 length, V gene, CDR3 protein.

J: TRBJ2-7; length: 15; V: TRBV9; CDR3: CASSDSGTGSREQYF
J: TRBJ2-3; length: 16; V: TRBV20-1; CDR3: CSALTTWRQRADTQYF
J: TRBJ1-5; length: 10; V: TRBV5-1; CDR3: CASSLQPQHF
J: TRBJ2-2; length: 16; V: TRBV5-1; CDR3: CASSFASGIGTGELFF
J: TRBJ2-5; length: 15; V: TRBV7-2; CDR3: CASSLMASGMTAQYF
J: TRBJ2-7; length: 15; V: TRBV4-1; CDR3: CASSQALGLAYEQYF
J: TRBJ2-2; length: 14; V: TRBV7-3; CDR3: CASSSPPLAGELFF
J: TRBJ1-5; length: 15; V: TRBV5-6; CDR3: CASSLTGGGNQPQHF
J: TRBJ2-7; length: 15; V: TRBV4-2; CDR3: CASSLEGDRAYEQYF
J: TRBJ2-2; length: 13; V: TRBV24-1; CDR3: CATSDPYTGELFF
J: TRBJ1-2; length: 11; V: TRBV29-1; CDR3: CSVKENYGYTF
J: TRBJ1-2; length: 15; V: TRBV28; CDR3: CASRRGPVVNYGYTF
J: TRBJ2-7; length: 16; V: TRBV20-1; CDR3: CSAYGTSGSPSYEQYF
J: TRBJ1-2; length: 15; V: TRBV12-3/TRBV12-4; CDR3: CASSQTGRQGYGYTF
J: TRBJ2-7; length: 12; V: TRBV28; CDR3: CASINPPGEQYF
J: TRBJ1-2; length: 15; V: TRBV9; CDR3: CASSIDLRGIYGYTF
J: TRBJ1-1; length: 14; V: TRBV7-8; CDR3: CASSLVRLNTEAFF
J: TRBJ2-7; length: 14; V: TRBV11-1; CDR3: CASSFPGSSYEQYF
J: TRBJ2-7; length: 14; V: TRBV20-1; CDR3: CSARDLDRGYEQYF
J: TRBJ1-1; length: 15; V: TRBV11-2; CDR3: CASSPPWTGGSEAFF
J: TRBJ2-2; length: 15; V: TRBV5-1; CDR3: CASSPIDRSTGELFF
J: TRBJ1-1; length: 13; V: TRBV28; CDR3: CASSIQGNTEAFF
J: TRBJ2-5; length: 13; V: TRBV28; CDR3: CASSWGLGETQYF
J: TRBJ2-2; length: 17; V: TRBV24-1; CDR3: CATSDLWGADNTGELFF
J: TRBJ1-1; length: 14; V: TRBV6-1; CDR3: CASRQPGGYTEAFF
J: TRBJ1-5; length: 13; V: TRBV28; CDR3: CASGTGAVQPQHF
J: TRBJ2-7; length: 14; V: TRBV7-9; CDR3: CASSLRGGGYEQYF
J: TRBJ1-2; length: 12; V: TRBV3-1; CDR3: CASSQESVGYTF
J: TRBJ1-3; length: 15; V: TRBV27; CDR3: CASSPNWISGNTIYF
J: TRBJ1-1; length: 18; V: TRBV19; CDR3: CASRGDRGASLMNTEAFF
J: TRBJ2-3; length: 13; V: TRBV4-1; CDR3: CASSDAPTDTQYF
J: TRBJ2-5; length: 13; V: TRBV5-5; CDR3: CASRRTVQETQYF
J: TRBJ2-5; length: 12; V: TRBV29-1; CDR3: CSVDQAGETQYF
J: TRBJ1-5; length: 14; V: TRBV2; CDR3: CASSGLVERQPQHF
J: TRBJ1-5; length: 13; V: TRBV6-5; CDR3: CASVNRDNQPQHF
J: TRBJ1-5; length: 15; V: TRBV12-3/TRBV12-4; CDR3: CASSHRQGINQPQHF
J: TRBJ2-7; length: 14; V: TRBV15; CDR3: CATSSTRSSYEQYF
J: TRBJ2-2; length: 17; V: TRBV2; CDR3: CASSYSLPSGDAGELFF
J: TRBJ1-1; length: 12; V: TRBV12-3/TRBV12-4; CDR3: CASGAKDTEAFF
J: TRBJ2-7; length: 16; V: TRBV4-2; CDR3: CASSQVGLPSTYEQYF
J: TRBJ2-7; length: 11; V: TRBV27; CDR3: CASTMFGEQYF
J: TRBJ1-2; length: 17; V: TRBV28; CDR3: CASSPPFGDWNNYGYTF
J: TRBJ2-5; length: 15; V: TRBV7-8; CDR3: CASSPPRAGGETQYF
J: TRBJ2-7; length: 15; V: TRBV29-1; CDR3: CSVNTGTGASYEQYF
J: TRBJ1-5; length: 16; V: TRBV28; CDR3: CASSSSVTGSNQPQHF
J: TRBJ1-5; length: 13; V: TRBV6-2/TRBV6-3; CDR3: CASSLTLTMPQHF
J: TRBJ1-1; length: 12; V: TRBV7-2; CDR3: CASSLSRAEAFF
J: TRBJ1-2; length: 14; V: TRBV12-3/TRBV12-4; CDR3: CASSLLGTQDGYTF
J: TRBJ2-2; length: 16; V: TRBV14; CDR3: CASSQVRTTNTGELFF
J: TRBJ1-5; length: 14; V: TRBV19; CDR3: CASTWDASNQPQHF
J: TRBJ1-1; length: 12; V: TRBV20-1; CDR3: CSATGPNTEAFF
J: TRBJ2-5; length: 17; V: TRBV11-3; CDR3: CASSLGLGGRASETQYF
J: TRBJ2-5; length: 15; V: TRBV4-1; CDR3: CASSPRTGGQETQYF